Each of the 15 T cell receptor beta chains below was sequenced from the same sample in a study of blood T cell repertoires in COVID-19. Assay: immunoSEQ multiplex PCR; the TCRdb copy retains only in-frame clones and omits some. The table shows fewer than 300,000 clones, with around 85% occurring only once. Sequenced input: peripheral blood. These receptors originate from a human donor with COVID-19, enrolled during active disease. The donor label of this sample is uncertain.

This clone was seen more than once but under ten times. Other DNA sequences in the same sample also yield this CDR3. V usage is TRBV5-4 and J usage is TRBJ1-2, with D perhaps matching TRBD1 (6 bases). The germline CDR1 and CDR2 sequences are SGHNT and YYREEE (reference sequence). The CDR3 sequence is 13 residues long. Trimming shortened V by 0 bases and J by 4 bases, and 7 bases separated the two germline ends. This chain's CDR3 is CASSLDRVYGYTF. In DNA, the CDR3 is TGTGCCAGCAGCTTGGACAGGGTCTATGGCTACACCTTC.

The chain is built from TRBV5-4 and TRBJ2-7, with 9 bases aligning to TRBD1. Trimming removed 3 bases from V and 3 bases from J; junction bases left unmatched: 10. Germline loops: CDR1 SGHNT, CDR2 YYREEE (reference sequence). This CDR3 is 16 amino acids long. Here the CDR3 DNA reads TGTGCCAGCAGCTGGGGGGCTCGGACAGGGGACTACGAGCAGTACTTC. Residues: CASSWGARTGDYEQYF.

The rearrangement links TRBV21-1 to TRBJ2-1; the table's D call, TRBD2, was not checked against the DNA. TRBV21-1 counts as a pseudogene. This CDR3 comprises 15 residues. CDR3 sequence: CASPTRSGTDPHQFF. The CDR3 nucleotides read TGTGCCAGCCCAACCCGTAGCGGGACAGACCCTCATCAGTTCTTC.

The chain joins TRBV30 to TRBJ2-6; 7 nucleotides line up with TRBD2. CDR3 length equals 17 residues. V trimming: 0 bases; J trimming: 1 base; junction bases outside the gene matches: 6. The germline V gene has CDR1 GTSNPN and CDR2 SVGIG (reference sequence). CDR3 nucleotide sequence: TGTGCCTGGAGTGTATTGGGAGGGGAATCTGGGGCCAACGTCCTGACTTTC. Amino acid sequence: CAWSVLGGESGANVLTF.

The chain uses TRBV5-4 and TRBJ2-5, with a tentative D call TRBD1 (6 bases). Between the trimmed V and J ends, which lost 0 bases and 5 bases, there was a span of 8 bases. CDR1 is SGHNT, CDR2 YYREEE, per germline (reference sequence). The CDR3 runs 13 residues. The chain's CDR3 is CASSLDRVETQYF. The CDR3 DNA follows: TGTGCCAGCAGCTTGGACAGGGTGGAGACCCAGTACTTC.

The chain is built from TRBV5-4 and TRBJ1-2; 9 nucleotides match TRBD1. CDR1 is SGHNT, CDR2 YYREEE, per germline (reference sequence). CDR3 length: 15 amino acids. With V trimmed by 4 bases and J by 4 bases, 8 bases remained unmatched. The CDR3 sequence is CASSAGTGWTYGYTF. In DNA, the CDR3 is TGTGCCAGCAGCGCTGGGACAGGGTGGACCTATGGCTACACCTTC.

This clone was counted only a few times. The chain combines TRBV12-5 with TRBJ1-1; no clear D gene. V was cut by 2 bases and J by 1 base, with 5 bases left in between. This CDR3 spans 13 amino acids. Germline loops: CDR1 LGHNT, CDR2 FRNRAP. This CDR3 reads CASGLTGNTEAFF. DNA for the CDR3: TGTGCTAGTGGTTTGACGGGGAACACTGAAGCTTTCTTT.

V gene TRBV3-1 (or the pseudogene TRBV3-2) combines with J gene TRBJ2-5; possibly TRBD2 for D (7 bases). Germline CDR1 LGHDT, CDR2 YNNKEL (reference sequence). This CDR3 comprises 14 residues. Trimming left V 3 bases short and J 5 bases short, with 13 bases between. The CDR3 protein is CASSQRAGAETQYF. In nucleotides, the CDR3 is TGTGCCAGCAGCCAGAGGGCGGGGGCTGAGACCCAGTACTTC.

V gene TRBV3-1 (or the pseudogene TRBV3-2) combines with J gene TRBJ1-6; 7 bases fit TRBD1. CDR1 LGHDT and CDR2 YNNKEL come from the germline V gene (reference sequence). With 1 base clipped from V and 13 bases from J, the junction kept 13 bases outside the gene matches. CDR3 size: 16 residues. The CDR3 nucleotides are TGTGCCAGCAGCCAAGTCGGGTTTCAAGGACAGGCCCCCCTCCACTTT. It encodes CASSQVGFQGQAPLHF.

This clone was found a few times. The chain uses TRBV12-5 and TRBJ1-5; no clear D gene. V was clipped by 2 bases and J by 7 bases, with 6 bases between them. The length of the CDR3 is 12 residues. Germline V gene sequence: CDR1 LGHNT, CDR2 FRNRAP. CDR3 region: CASGLPQQPQHF. The CDR3 nucleotides read TGTGCTAGTGGTTTGCCCCAACAGCCCCAGCATTTT.

In DNA, the CDR3 is TGTGCCAGCAGTGAATCCCCAGGGCCCTACTATGGCTACACCTTC. It translates to CASSESPGPYYGYTF. V usage is TRBV6-1 and J usage is TRBJ1-2; D is possibly TRBD1 (5 bases). V lost 2 bases and J 3 bases, leaving 13 bases between the germline ends. The CDR3 runs 15 residues. In germline, CDR1 is MNHNS, CDR2 SASEGT.

The V call is TRBV7-2, the J call TRBJ1-1, with 8 bases aligning to TRBD1. Trimming removed 1 base from V and 4 bases from J; junction bases left unmatched: 2. CDR3 length equals 14 residues. The germline CDR1 and CDR2 sequences are SGHTA and FQGNSA. DNA of the CDR3: TGTGCCAGCAGCTTAGAGACAGGGGTCACTGAAGCTTTCTTT. Residues: CASSLETGVTEAFF.

The genes are TRBV7-9 and TRBJ1-1; D is unclear. V was shortened by 1 base and J by 7 bases, with 7 bases between the two germline ends. The CDR3 runs 12 residues. Germline V gives CDR1 SEHNR, CDR2 FQNEAQ (reference sequence). In nucleotides, the CDR3 is TGTGCCAGCAGCTTAGTCCAGTTTGAAGCTTTCTTT. This translates into CASSLVQFEAFF. Using reference TRBV7-9 and TRBJ1-1 for the parts outside the CDR3, the full variable domain is DTGVSQNPRHKITKRGQNVTFRCDPISEHNRLYWYRQTLGQGPEFLTYFQNEAQLEKSRLLSDRFSAERPKGSFSTLEIQRTEQGDSAMYLCASSLVQFEAFFGQGTRLTVV.

The chain joins TRBV18 to TRBJ2-3; 10 nucleotides match TRBD1. The V and J ends lost 2 bases and 1 base, in that order; junction bases with no gene match: 3. The CDR3 covers 16 residues. Germline-derived CDR1 and CDR2 are KGHSH and LQKENI. Written as DNA, the CDR3 is TGTGCCAGCTCACCAACCGGGACAGGGGGCACAGATACGCAGTATTTT. This encodes CASSPTGTGGTDTQYF.

This sequence joins TRBV7-9 and TRBJ2-3; 12 bases match TRBD2. V gave up 5 bases and J gave up 2 bases; unmatched junction bases: 5. Germline V gene sequence: CDR1 SEHNR, CDR2 FQNEAQ (reference sequence). The CDR3 sequence is 16 residues long. As DNA, the CDR3 is TGTGCCAGCAGCCAGGGACTAGCGGGTTACACAGATACGCAGTATTTT. This translates into CASSQGLAGYTDTQYF. The full variable domain, its missing parts supplied by reference TRBV7-9 and TRBJ2-3, is DTGVSQNPRHKITKRGQNVTFRCDPISEHNRLYWYRQTLGQGPEFLTYFQNEAQLEKSRLLSDRFSAERPKGSFSTLEIQRTEQGDSAMYLCASSQGLAGYTDTQYFGPGTRLTVL.